This T cell receptor (beta chain) was identified in a study of response to subunit inactivated influenza vaccine. TCRdb reprocessed the RT-PCR reads via MiXCR and lists one record per CDR3 protein. The sample lists about 530,000 distinct CDR3 sequences, about an eighth occurring once. Study outcomes and limitations: A suggestion made by the authors is that each seasonal influenza vaccination recruits few new T cells.

Details on this clonotype: Its antigen is not identified.

Trimming removed 6 bases from V and 4 bases from J, with 15 bases in between. This CDR3 contains 14 residues. Germline assignment: CDR1 SGHVS and CDR2 FNYEAQ. This receptor was taken from a man between 45 and 60 years old who received an inactivated influenza vaccine. This specimen consisted of PBMCs from blood, obtained more than 35 days after vaccination. V usage is TRBV7-6 and J usage is TRBJ2-5; D is unresolved. The CDR3 region is CASSPGPRGETQYF. The CDR3 coding sequence is TGTGCCAGCAGTCCGGGCCCCAGAGGAGAGACCCAGTACTTC.